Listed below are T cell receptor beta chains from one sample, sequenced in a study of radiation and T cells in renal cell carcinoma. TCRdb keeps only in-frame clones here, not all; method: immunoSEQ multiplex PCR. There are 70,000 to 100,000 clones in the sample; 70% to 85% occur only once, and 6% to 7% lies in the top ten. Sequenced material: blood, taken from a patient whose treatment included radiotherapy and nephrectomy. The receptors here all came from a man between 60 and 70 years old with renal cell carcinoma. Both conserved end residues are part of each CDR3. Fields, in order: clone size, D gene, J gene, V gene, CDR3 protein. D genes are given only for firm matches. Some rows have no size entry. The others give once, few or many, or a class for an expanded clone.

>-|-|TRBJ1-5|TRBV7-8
CASSGRGGMGNQPQHF
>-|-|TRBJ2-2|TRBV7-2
CASSLNPPGRTGELFF
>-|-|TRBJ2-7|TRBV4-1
CASSQPGISSAFFF
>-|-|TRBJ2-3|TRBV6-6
CASSSPRGRGPDTQYF
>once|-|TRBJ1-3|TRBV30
CAWGIPYSGNTIYF
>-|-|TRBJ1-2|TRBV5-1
CASSLGLPSDGYTF
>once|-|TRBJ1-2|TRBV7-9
CASSPRPGPYGYTF
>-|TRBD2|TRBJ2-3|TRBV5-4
CASSLPLAGTASTDTQYF
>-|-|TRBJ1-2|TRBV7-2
CASSLAQGPSYGYTF
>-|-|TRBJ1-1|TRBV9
CASSTTDRNTEAFF
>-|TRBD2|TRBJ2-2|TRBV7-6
CASSPRPGGVAGELFF
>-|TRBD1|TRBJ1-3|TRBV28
CASRGQGISGNTIYF
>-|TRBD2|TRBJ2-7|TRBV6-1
CASSERLAGLGGFYEQYF
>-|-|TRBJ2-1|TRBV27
CASSLDSSYNEQFF
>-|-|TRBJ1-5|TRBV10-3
CAISESLGYQPQHF
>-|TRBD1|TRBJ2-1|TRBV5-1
CASSRDRDSYNEQFF
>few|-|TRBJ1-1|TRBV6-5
CASSYSSTGRLTFF
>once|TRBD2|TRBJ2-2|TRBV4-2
CASSPELLAGGSETGELFF
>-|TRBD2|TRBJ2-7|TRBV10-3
CAIRGTSGTDYEQYF
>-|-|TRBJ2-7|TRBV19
CASSSLASGEQYF
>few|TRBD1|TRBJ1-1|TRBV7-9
CASSPQGDRTEAFF
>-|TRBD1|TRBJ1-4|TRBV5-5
CASSPTGQGNEKLFF
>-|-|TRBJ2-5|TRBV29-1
CSVGTVKETQYF
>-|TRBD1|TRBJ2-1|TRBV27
CASSPLAGTGGGVEQFF
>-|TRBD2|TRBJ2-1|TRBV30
CAWSLAGGVEQFF
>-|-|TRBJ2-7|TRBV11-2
CASSLAAAYEQYF
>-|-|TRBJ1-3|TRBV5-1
CASSLEGTKGNTIYF
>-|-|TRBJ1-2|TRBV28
CASMDPRNYGYTF
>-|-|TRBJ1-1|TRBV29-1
CSVAVAAEREAFF
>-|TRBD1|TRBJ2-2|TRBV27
CASRTGANTGELFF
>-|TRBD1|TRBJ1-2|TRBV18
CASSLTTGTTMDGYTF
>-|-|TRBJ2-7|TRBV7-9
CASSPITGVKFYEQYF
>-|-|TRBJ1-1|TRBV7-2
CASTLPWGGRWKRGAEAFF
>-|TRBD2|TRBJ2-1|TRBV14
CASSLNNETSGRRVLNEQFF